Below are 26 T cell receptor beta chains sequenced from a single sample in a study of long-term antiretroviral therapy in people with HIV. The assay used was immunoSEQ (version v3.0), run at survey level. Assay: immunoSEQ multiplex PCR; the TCRdb copy retains only in-frame clones and omits some. The sample yields approximately 31,000 clones, roughly 79% seen once. The source was unsorted PBMCs, collected 3.1 years after starting antiretroviral therapy. The receptors stem from a woman between 50 and 59 years old with HIV.

This clone has more than one count but fewer than ten. The chain uses TRBV20-1 and TRBJ1-6; D not resolved. The CDR3 sequence is 11 residues long. Germline loops: CDR1 DFQATT, CDR2 SNEGSKA (reference sequence). The V end lost 1 base, the J end lost 15 bases, and 10 bases lay between the germline ends. CDR3 loop: CSARVNGRLHF. CDR3 nucleotide sequence: TGCAGTGCTAGAGTGAATGGGCGCCTCCACTTT.

The V gene is TRBV5-1, the J gene TRBJ1-3; D is undetermined. CDR3 size: 15 residues. V lost 0 bases and J 0 bases, leaving 7 bases between the germline ends. Germline V lookup: CDR1 SGHRS, CDR2 YFSETQ. The CDR3: CASSLGPDSGNTIYF. The CDR3, as DNA: TGCGCCAGCAGCTTGGGTCCTGACTCTGGAAACACCATATATTTT.

This clone was observed a few times. Other nucleotide sequences from this sample produce the same CDR3. The rearrangement joins TRBV7-9 to TRBJ1-2; 7 bases fit TRBD1. V shed 5 bases, J shed 2 bases, and the junction held 2 bases outside the gene matches. From germline, CDR1 is SEHNR and CDR2 FQNEAQ (reference sequence). The CDR3 consists of 13 residues. The chain's CDR3 is CASSPTGNYGYTF. The CDR3, as DNA: TGTGCCAGCAGCCCGACAGGGAACTATGGCTACACCTTC.

V gene TRBV7-2 combines with J gene TRBJ2-3; D is unclear. In germline, CDR1 is SGHTA, CDR2 FQGNSA. This CDR3 region has 14 residues. With 1 base removed from V and 6 bases from J, the gap between germline ends came to 11 bases. The CDR3 sequence: CASSLGSAYDTQYF. CDR3 coding DNA: TGTGCCAGCAGCTTAGGATCTGCCTACGATACGCAGTATTTT. Based on the CDR3 plus reference TRBV7-2 and TRBJ2-3, the full variable domain is GAGVSQSPSNKVTEKGKDVELRCDPISGHTALYWYRQSLGQGLEFLIYFQGNSAPDKSGLPSDRFSAERTGGSVSTLTIQRTQQEDSAVYLCASSLGSAYDTQYFGPGTRLTVL.

The V call is TRBV11-2, the J call TRBJ1-5, with a weak D call TRBD1 (6 bases). Germline V gives CDR1 SGHAT, CDR2 FQNNGV. CDR3 length equals 14 residues. V gave up 3 bases and J gave up 7 bases, with 13 bases separating them. CDR3 sequence (DNA): TGTGCCAGCAGCTTCAACAGGGTTGGGCAGCCCCAGCATTTT. This sequence encodes CASSFNRVGQPQHF.

This clone has a single count. The chain carries TRBV30 and TRBJ1-5; possible D gene TRBD1, 6 bases. The length of the CDR3 is 16 residues. Deletions cut 0 bases from V and 6 bases from J, with 18 bases between. Germline CDR1 reads GTSNPN; CDR2 reads SVGIG (reference sequence). For the CDR3, the DNA is TGTGCCTGGAGTGTACAAAACAGGGTAAGCGGTCAGCCCCAGCATTTT. This codes for CAWSVQNRVSGQPQHF.

This chain uses TRBV5-4 with TRBJ2-2, with TRBD1 as a possible D gene (6 bases). Deletions cut 2 bases from V and 7 bases from J, with 15 bases between. Germline CDR1 and CDR2: SGHNT and YYREEE (reference sequence). The CDR3 has 15 residues. CDR3 protein: CASSFGRGQNGELFF. The CDR3 bases are TGTGCCAGCAGCTTCGGCAGGGGTCAAAACGGGGAGCTGTTTTTT.

The chain recombines TRBV7-9 with TRBJ1-5; TRBD1 matches 7 bases. The germline V gene has CDR1 SEHNR and CDR2 FQNEAQ (reference sequence). The CDR3 contains 15 residues. V trimming: 5 bases; J trimming: 3 bases; junction bases outside the gene matches: 7. The DNA of the CDR3 is TGTGCCAGCAGCCCGCGGGACAGCCCCAATCAGCCCCAGCATTTT. It codes for CASSPRDSPNQPQHF.

The chain links TRBV6-6 to TRBJ2-7, with D possibly TRBD2 on 6 matching bases. The V gene's germline CDR1 is MNHNY and CDR2 SVGAGI (reference sequence). The CDR3 extends over 16 amino acids. With 7 bases removed from V and 3 bases from J, the gap between germline ends came to 22 bases. Written as DNA, the CDR3 is TGTGCCAGCACCCCTTTACTCTCGGGGGATTACTACGAGCAGTACTTC. Protein sequence: CASTPLLSGDYYEQYF.

This chain links TRBV2 with TRBJ1-3; TRBD1 matches at 7 bases. V trimming: 9 bases; J trimming: 4 bases; junction bases outside the gene matches: 6. Germline loops: CDR1 SNHLY, CDR2 FYNNEI. The CDR3 is 13 amino acids. The CDR3 region has the DNA TGTGCCAGGCAACAGGGGCGAGGAAACACCATATATTTT. Its translation: CARQQGRGNTIYF.

The chain recombines TRBV18 with TRBJ1-3, with 7 bases fitting TRBD1. Germline values: CDR1 KGHSH, CDR2 LQKENI. V lost 3 bases to trimming and J lost 0 bases; unmatched junction nucleotides: 11. This CDR3 region has 18 residues. The CDR3 sequence: CASSPFNRGSSSGNTIYF. DNA of the CDR3: TGTGCCAGCTCACCGTTCAACAGGGGTTCGAGCTCTGGAAACACCATATATTTT.

J is TRBJ2-3 and V is TRBV5-6; tentative D call: TRBD2 (5 bases). Germline-derived CDR1 and CDR2 are SGHDT and YYEEEE. V was clipped by 1 base and J by 1 base, with 10 bases between them. CDR3 length equals 15 residues. Written as DNA, the CDR3 is TGTGCCAGCAGCTTGTTTGGACTGCGCACAGATACGCAGTATTTT. Translating gives CASSLFGLRTDTQYF. Drawing the rest from reference TRBV5-6 and TRBJ2-3, the complete variable domain is DAGVTQSPTHLIKTRGQQVTLRCSPKSGHDTVSWYQQALGQGPQFIFQYYEEEERQRGNFPDRFSGHQFPNYSSELNVNALLLGDSALYLCASSLFGLRTDTQYFGPGTRLTVL.

This rearrangement joins TRBV28 to TRBJ1-2, with D unresolved. This CDR3 contains 12 residues. Germline CDR1 MDHEN, CDR2 SYDVKM. The germline V and J ends were trimmed by 8 bases and 5 bases, with 12 bases remaining between them. For the CDR3, the DNA is TGTGCCAGCCAGAGCGCCAATTATGGCTACACCTTC. Translating gives CASQSANYGYTF.

The chain recombines TRBV5-1 with TRBJ1-1; D possibly corresponds to TRBD1 (5 bases). The CDR3 is 15 residues long. From germline, CDR1 is SGHRS and CDR2 YFSETQ. Trimming shortened V by 4 bases and J by 5 bases, and 18 bases separated the two germline ends. Written as DNA, the CDR3 is TGCGCCAGCAGCCATCCGGGACTCTCGAGGACTGAAGCTTTCTTT. This translates into CASSHPGLSRTEAFF.

This clone was recorded a few times. The chain employs TRBV2 and TRBJ2-2; D uncertain. CDR1 and CDR2 from the germline V gene are SNHLY and FYNNEI. V was shortened by 3 bases and J by 6 bases, with 5 bases between the two germline ends. This CDR3 contains 12 residues. This CDR3 reads CASSDWPGELFF. Written as DNA, the CDR3 is TGTGCCAGCAGTGACTGGCCCGGGGAGCTGTTTTTT. Variable domain in full (rest from reference TRBV2 and TRBJ2-2): EPEVTQTPSHQVTQMGQEVILRCVPISNHLYFYWYRQILGQKVEFLVSFYNNEISEKSEIFDDQFSVERPDGSNFTLKIRSTKLEDSAMYFCASSDWPGELFFGEGSRLTVL.

The genes are TRBV27 and TRBJ1-1; the D is unclear. V lost 0 bases and J 0 bases, leaving 5 bases between the germline ends. This CDR3 has 14 residues. Germline V gene data show CDR1 as MNHEY and CDR2 as SMNVEV (reference sequence). CDR3 nucleotide sequence: TGTGCCAGCAGTTTATCGAGATTGAACACTGAAGCTTTCTTT. Its translation: CASSLSRLNTEAFF.

The rearrangement uses TRBV18 and TRBJ1-1; possibly TRBD1 for D (5 bases). The germline V and J ends were trimmed by 3 bases and 4 bases, with 12 bases remaining between them. Germline lookup yields CDR1 KGHSH and CDR2 LQKENI. There are 14 residues in the CDR3. The CDR3 bases are TGTGCCAGCTCACCGAGACAGTTTTTCACTGAAGCTTTCTTT. It is translated as CASSPRQFFTEAFF.

This chain uses TRBV7-3 with TRBJ1-2; D unresolved. With 2 bases removed from V and 6 bases from J, the gap between germline ends came to 7 bases. The CDR3 covers 12 residues. The germline V gene has CDR1 SGHTA and CDR2 FQGTGA. The DNA for the CDR3 is TGTGCCAGCAGCTTATCCCGGGATGGCTACACCTTC. Translation gives CASSLSRDGYTF.

The chain recombines TRBV10-3 with TRBJ2-7; D may match TRBD1 or TRBD2 (5 bases each). Germline CDR1 and CDR2: ENHRY and SYGVKD. Trimming took off 5 bases at V and 0 bases at J, with 11 bases between the two ends. The CDR3 has 14 residues. The CDR3 loop is CAISSGGSSYEQYF. CDR3 coding DNA: TGTGCCATCAGTTCTGGGGGAAGCTCCTACGAGCAGTACTTC.

The chain couples TRBV18 to TRBJ1-2, with unresolved D. The CDR3 sequence is 13 residues long. CDR1 and CDR2 (germline): KGHSH, LQKENI. V was trimmed by 1 base and J by 8 bases, leaving 11 bases between them. For the CDR3, the DNA is TGTGCCAGCTCACCACTTGAAACGGGAGGCTACACCTTC. Translation gives CASSPLETGGYTF.

The chain is built from TRBV14 and TRBJ1-2; 7 bases line up with TRBD1. Per the germline V gene, CDR1 is SGHDN and CDR2 is FVKESK. The CDR3 has 16 residues. Trimming cost V 1 base and J 6 bases; bases outside gene matches: 11. The CDR3 sequence: CASSQGPGGWPNGYTF. CDR3 bases: TGTGCCAGCAGCCAAGGGCCAGGGGGTTGGCCTAATGGCTACACCTTC. Using reference TRBV14 and TRBJ1-2 for the parts outside the CDR3, the full variable domain is EAGVTQFPSHSVIEKGQTVTLRCDPISGHDNLYWYRRVMGKEIKFLLHFVKESKQDESGMPNNRFLAERTGGTYSTLKVQPAELEDSGVYFCASSQGPGGWPNGYTFGSGTRLTVV.

A remark on this clone: A junction boundary mismatches the germline segment, possibly from a read error. The chain combines TRBV15 with TRBJ1-2; perhaps TRBD1 as D (5 bases). This CDR3 has 10 amino acids. Per germline, CDR1 LNHNV and CDR2 YYDKDF (reference sequence). CDR3: CATWAGETAW. Written as DNA, the CDR3 is TGTGCCACCTGGGCGGGGGAAACAGCATGG.

This rearrangement joins TRBV20-1 to TRBJ1-5; no firm D call. The germline V gene encodes CDR1 DFQATT and CDR2 SNEGSKA (reference sequence). Deletions cut 7 bases from V and 6 bases from J, with 10 bases between. The CDR3 spans 11 residues. The CDR3 DNA reads as TGCAGTGATGAAAATCTTCAGCCCCAGCATTTT. Translating gives CSDENLQPQHF.

This clone was detected once. The chain links TRBV11-2 to TRBJ2-7; unclear D gene. Trimming took 4 bases from V and 2 from J, leaving 15 bases between them. This CDR3 is 15 amino acids long. Germline V gene data show CDR1 as SGHAT and CDR2 as FQNNGV. The CDR3 DNA reads as TGTGCCAGCAGCTCCCCAGGCAGCGACGCCTACGAGCAGTACGTC. Translating gives CASSSPGSDAYEQYV.

The gene calls are TRBV4-2 and TRBJ2-2, with 12 bases lining up with TRBD2. Germline-derived CDR1 and CDR2 are LGHNA and YNFKEQ. The CDR3 is 20 amino acids. V shed 0 bases, J shed 4 bases, and the junction held 12 bases outside the gene matches. As DNA, the CDR3 is TGTGCCAGCAGCCAAGAGGCTAGCGGGGGGGCCGTCGGGGTCACCGGGGAGCTGTTTTTT. It is translated as CASSQEASGGAVGVTGELFF.

The gene calls are TRBV9 and TRBJ2-1; D is perhaps TRBD2 (6 bases). The CDR3 is 14 residues long. V was trimmed by 3 bases and J by 7 bases, leaving 14 bases between them. CDR1 SGDLS and CDR2 YYNGEE come from the germline V gene. The CDR3 nucleotides read TGTGCCAGCAGCGCCAGGGTAGCGGCTAATGAGCAGTTCTTC. Translating it yields CASSARVAANEQFF.